This TCR beta chain was observed in a study of prognosis after radiotherapy for stage I lung cancer. The study's findings and limits: A determination of whether the expanded TCR clones were tumor-specific was not made.

The genomic DNA TCR beta CDR3 region underwent two rounds of multiplex PCR. Amplification during the initial PCR round employed primers specific to each TRBV and TRBJ gene. TCRdb processed the multiplex PCR reads anew with MiXCR; each CDR3 protein has one entry. The sample has around 13,000 distinct CDR3 sequences; approximately 40% are singletons. The CDR3 contains 15 residues. CDR1 is LNHDA, CDR2 SQIVND, per germline (reference sequence). Trimming cost V 1 base and J 9 bases, with 13 bases left between them. About this clonotype itself: Its target is not known.

The sample was PBMCs, taken before or after stereotactic body radiation therapy (not recorded which). The V gene is TRBV19, the J gene TRBJ1-6; D possibly corresponds to TRBD1 (5 bases). This sequence was found in a donor older than 45 with non-small cell lung cancer. CDR3 nucleotides: TGTGCCAGTAGTATAGTATGGGGGGAAGTTTCACCCCTCCACTTT. Its protein product is CASSIVWGEVSPLHF.